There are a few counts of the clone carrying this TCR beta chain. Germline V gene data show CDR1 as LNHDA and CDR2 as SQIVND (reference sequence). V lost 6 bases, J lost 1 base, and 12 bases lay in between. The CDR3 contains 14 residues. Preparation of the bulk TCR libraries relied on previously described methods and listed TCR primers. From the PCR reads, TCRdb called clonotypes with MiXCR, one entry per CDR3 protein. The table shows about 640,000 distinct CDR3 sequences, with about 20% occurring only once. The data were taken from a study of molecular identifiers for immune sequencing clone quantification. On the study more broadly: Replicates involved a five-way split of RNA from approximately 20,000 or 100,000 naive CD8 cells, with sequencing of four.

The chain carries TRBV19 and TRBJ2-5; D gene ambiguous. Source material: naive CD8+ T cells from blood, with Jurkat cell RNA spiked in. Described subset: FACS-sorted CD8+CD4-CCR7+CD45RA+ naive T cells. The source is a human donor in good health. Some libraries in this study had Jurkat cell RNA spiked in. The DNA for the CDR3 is TGTGCCAGTAGCTCCTTTAACAGCCAAGAGACCCAGTACTTC. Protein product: CASSSFNSQETQYF.